This record looks at one T cell receptor beta chain sequence and its context. This record comes from a study of cytomegalovirus exposure and HLA in healthy donors. PCR used 60 Vbeta primers and 13 Jbeta primers. The method was immunoSEQ multiplex PCR; TCRdb's version includes in-frame clones alone and lacks a portion of them. The table lists about 140,000 clones, 70% to 85% of them singletons. Germline V lookup: CDR1 SGHRS, CDR2 YFSETQ. Trimming shortened V by 2 bases and J by 2 bases, and 17 bases separated the two germline ends. The CDR3 runs 16 residues. Sequences were obtained from PBMCs. The TCR comes from a woman between 40 and 55 years old in good health and CMV-seronegative. The chain has TRBV5-1 and TRBJ2-7, with no clear D. The CDR3 DNA sequence: TGCGCCAGCAGCTTCTCGCAGGCCCTGAGCCCCTACGAGCAGTACTTC. Its protein product is CASSFSQALSPYEQYF.